The clone carrying this T cell receptor beta chain was detected only a few times. The sample is drawn from a study of T cells in Graves' hyperthyroidism and ophthalmopathy. Out of 8.5 to 10 ml of fresh peripheral blood came the PBMCs. Germline V gene sequence: CDR1 MNHEY, CDR2 SMNVEV (reference sequence). V was pared by 5 bases and J by 3 bases, with 6 bases of the junction left unmatched. The CDR3 contains 15 residues. Amplification yielded TCR beta CDR3 regions, with RNA transcripts as the source. RT-PCR in the first round (using the HTBI primer set) targeted the TCR CDR3. TCRdb reanalysed the multiplex PCR reads using MiXCR and keeps one entry per CDR3 protein. The sample records roughly 720,000 distinct CDR3 sequences, about 18% being singletons.

The sequence derives from a man in his fifties with Graves' hyperthyroidism. The sequenced material came from blood. V and J are TRBV27 and TRBJ2-7, with 11 bases fitting TRBD1. This CDR3 reads CASSPWTGGVYEQYF. In DNA form, the CDR3 reads TGTGCCAGCAGTCCATGGACAGGGGGCGTCTACGAGCAGTACTTC.